Below, 2 T cell receptor beta chains from the same sample are listed, as sequenced in a study of blood T cell repertoires in COVID-19. TCRdb's table, derived via immunoSEQ multiplex PCR, lists solely in-frame clones and lacks some. The sample consists of 200,000 to 250,000 clones, nearly 90% of them appearing once. What was sequenced was PBMCs or T cells enriched from blood (not recorded which). Receptors originate from a man younger than 45 who had been exposed to COVID-19.

This clone was seen only a few times. The V and J genes are TRBV7-2 and TRBJ1-6, with 7 nucleotides matching TRBD1. Germline CDR1 SGHTA, CDR2 FQGNSA. The CDR3 is made up of 16 amino acids. V trimming: 6 bases; J trimming: 5 bases; junction bases outside the gene matches: 10. The CDR3 protein is CASRPSSGQHNSPLHF. CDR3 bases: TGTGCCAGCAGGCCCTCCTCGGGACAGCATAATTCACCCCTCCACTTT. Supplemented by reference TRBV7-2 and TRBJ1-6, the full variable domain reads GAGVSQSPSNKVTEKGKDVELRCDPISGHTALYWYRQSLGQGLEFLIYFQGNSAPDKSGLPSDRFSAERTGGSVSTLTIQRTQQEDSAVYLCASRPSSGQHNSPLHFGNGTRLTVT.

This chain links TRBV6-5 with TRBJ1-1; unclear D gene. Germline CDR1 MNHEY, CDR2 SVGAGI. The CDR3 spans 14 residues. Trimming shortened V by 0 bases and J by 6 bases, and 11 bases separated the two germline ends. CDR3 sequence (DNA): TGTGCCAGCAGTTACTCATGGTCGCGCCCTGAAGCTTTCTTT. It encodes CASSYSWSRPEAFF.